The 26 T cell receptor beta chains below all came from one sample that was sequenced in a study of T-cell reconstitution after alpha-beta-depleted transplantation in children. For TCRbeta, the library was prepared with unique molecular identifiers. TCRdb re-analysed the PCR reads in MiXCR, keeping a single row per CDR3 protein. This sample has about 640,000 distinct CDR3 sequences, with 10% to 15% found just once. The sample was PBMCs, mostly from graft donor cells, taken 360 days after TCRalphabeta/CD19-depleted stem cell transplant. These receptors were taken from a male patient younger than 18 who had a stem cell transplant for acute myeloid leukemia, so the T cells may come from the graft donor.

This clonotype was seen repeatedly, ten times or more. The gene calls are TRBV28 and TRBJ2-1; D is uncertain. Trimming removed 5 bases at V and 5 bases at J, with 16 bases between. The CDR3 runs 15 residues. Germline CDR1 is MDHEN and CDR2 is SYDVKM. CDR3 amino acids: CASSLPGPGNNEQFF. The CDR3 DNA follows: TGTGCCAGCAGTCTCCCCGGGCCCGGAAACAATGAGCAGTTCTTC. Full variable domain (outside the CDR3, taken from reference TRBV28 and TRBJ2-1): DVKVTQSSRYLVKRTGEKVFLECVQDMDHENMFWYRQDPGLGLRLIYFSYDVKMKEKGDIPEGYSVSREKKERFSLILESASTNQTSMYLCASSLPGPGNNEQFFGPGTRLTVL.

This clonotype was found many times. This rearrangement joins TRBV5-6 to TRBJ2-2; tentatively, D is TRBD1 (5 bases). The V end was cut by 4 bases, the J end by 2 bases, with 15 bases between. This CDR3 spans 16 amino acids. Germline CDR1 is SGHDT and CDR2 is YYEEEE. CDR3 sequence (DNA): TGTGCCAGCAGCCTTAGGGGCAGACGAAACACCGGGGAGCTGTTTTTT. Translated, it gives CASSLRGRRNTGELFF. The full variable domain, rest sourced from reference TRBV5-6 and TRBJ2-2, is DAGVTQSPTHLIKTRGQQVTLRCSPKSGHDTVSWYQQALGQGPQFIFQYYEEEERQRGNFPDRFSGHQFPNYSSELNVNALLLGDSALYLCASSLRGRRNTGELFFGEGSRLTVL.

This chain links TRBV28 with TRBJ2-7; possibly TRBD1 for D (7 bases). This CDR3 is 14 amino acids long. CDR1 is MDHEN and CDR2 is SYDVKM in the germline V gene. Deletions cut 0 bases from V and 6 bases from J, with 12 bases between. CDR3: CASSLWGQGGEQYF. The CDR3 DNA reads as TGTGCCAGCAGTTTATGGGGCCAGGGGGGCGAGCAGTACTTC.

The chain couples TRBV11-2 to TRBJ2-1, with D tentatively TRBD2 (6 bases). With 4 bases removed from V and 6 bases from J, the gap between germline ends came to 25 bases. The CDR3 sequence is 18 residues long. Germline values: CDR1 SGHAT, CDR2 FQNNGV. In DNA, the CDR3 is TGTGCCAGCAGCTCTTTTTATAGCGGAGCTCGGGTGAGCAATGAGCAGTTCTTC. Translating it yields CASSSFYSGARVSNEQFF.

This clonotype occurred once. The rearrangement links TRBV7-3 to TRBJ2-3, with unresolved D. Trimming shortened V by 2 bases and J by 0 bases, and 9 bases separated the two germline ends. The CDR3 extends over 15 amino acids. CDR1 is SGHTA and CDR2 is FQGTGA in the germline V gene. The CDR3 loop is CASSLEAASTDTQYF. In DNA, the CDR3 is TGTGCCAGCAGCTTAGAAGCAGCTAGCACAGATACGCAGTATTTT.

The rearrangement joins TRBV7-2 to TRBJ2-7, with D uncertain. Trimming took 0 bases from V and 1 from J, leaving 19 bases between them. This CDR3 is built from 18 residues. In germline, CDR1 is SGHTA, CDR2 FQGNSA. CDR3 residues: CASSLADVRALPSYEQYF. DNA for the CDR3: TGTGCCAGCAGCTTAGCGGATGTCCGGGCGTTACCATCCTACGAGCAGTACTTC.

This chain uses TRBV19 with TRBJ2-5, with 7 bases that match TRBD2. The J segment lost 9 bases and the V segment lost 5 bases, leaving 9 bases of the junction unmatched. This CDR3 is 13 amino acids long. The germline V gene encodes CDR1 LNHDA and CDR2 SQIVND (reference sequence). CDR3 protein: CASSWLAAEPQYF. The CDR3 bases are TGTGCCAGTAGTTGGCTAGCGGCGGAGCCCCAGTACTTC.

The sample holds many counts of this clonotype. The chain carries TRBV6-5 and TRBJ2-5; TRBD2 aligns across 8 bases. The CDR3 is made up of 15 amino acids. Germline lookup yields CDR1 MNHEY and CDR2 SVGAGI. Germline trimming cut 2 bases from V and 4 bases from J; bases unmatched to any gene: 6. The CDR3 sequence: CASSYPLGGGETQYF. The CDR3 nucleotides are TGTGCCAGCAGTTACCCCCTCGGGGGGGGAGAGACCCAGTACTTC.

In its sample, this clonotype was seen many times. The V and J genes are TRBV20-1 and TRBJ2-3; D is uncertain. The CDR3 loop spans 15 amino acids. Trimming took 3 bases from V and 0 from J, leaving 13 bases between them. Looked up from germline, CDR1 is DFQATT and CDR2 is SNEGSKA (reference sequence). Here the CDR3 DNA reads TGCAGTGCTAGTCTGGGCACAGCTAGCACAGATACGCAGTATTTT. This translates into CSASLGTASTDTQYF.

The table lists this clonotype with many counts. The chain uses TRBV11-2 and TRBJ2-1, with TRBD2 identical over 15 bases. CDR3 length: 14 amino acids. J lost 9 bases, V lost 7 bases, and 4 bases had no gene match. Germline CDR1 SGHAT, CDR2 FQNNGV. The CDR3 spells CASKRGLAGGEQFF. The CDR3 DNA reads TGTGCCAGCAAAAGGGGACTAGCGGGAGGTGAGCAGTTCTTC.

This clonotype was picked up a small number of times. The CDR3: CSVETRGRLNEQFF. The CDR3 nucleotides read TGCAGCGTTGAAACCAGGGGGCGCCTGAATGAGCAGTTCTTC. The V call is TRBV29-1, the J call TRBJ2-1, with 8 bases aligning to TRBD1. The germline V gene has CDR1 SQVTM and CDR2 ANQGSEA. The junction had 7 bases not matched to a gene; V was cut back by 2 bases and J by 7 bases. The CDR3 is 14 residues long.

This clonotype was picked up a small number of times. The V gene is TRBV12-3 or TRBV12-4, the J gene TRBJ2-1, with 9 bases lining up with TRBD2. The length of the CDR3 is 15 residues. J lost 5 bases, V lost 7 bases, and 9 bases had no gene match. CDR3 in amino acids: CASIASLAGNNEQFF. CDR3 bases: TGTGCCAGCATTGCCTCCCTAGCGGGAAACAATGAGCAGTTCTTC.

This clonotype has just a few counts. This chain uses TRBV20-1 with TRBJ2-5; 7 bases map to TRBD2. The germline V gene encodes CDR1 DFQATT and CDR2 SNEGSKA (reference sequence). This CDR3 is built from 14 residues. V shed 1 base and J 4 bases; nucleotides not matched to a gene: 6. The CDR3: CSARGTRGPETQYF. CDR3 in DNA: TGCAGTGCTAGAGGGACTAGGGGCCCAGAGACCCAGTACTTC.

The sample holds many counts of this clonotype. This chain joins TRBV28 and TRBJ2-2; D gene ambiguous. The CDR3 consists of 16 residues. With 8 bases removed from V and 5 bases from J, the gap between germline ends came to 21 bases. From germline, CDR1 is MDHEN and CDR2 SYDVKM. This chain's CDR3 is CASGDSLIGWTGELFF. DNA of the CDR3: TGTGCCAGCGGAGACTCCCTCATCGGATGGACCGGGGAGCTGTTTTTT.

CDR3 in DNA: TGTGCCAGCAGCTTTTTCGGGGCCAACGTCCTGACTTTC. Amino acid sequence: CASSFFGANVLTF. J is TRBJ2-6 and V is TRBV7-9; D is unresolved. Per the germline V gene, CDR1 is SEHNR and CDR2 is FQNEAQ (reference sequence). Trimming cost V 3 bases and J 4 bases, with 4 bases left between them. This CDR3 is built from 13 residues.

This clonotype turned up a few times. The chain has TRBV20-1 and TRBJ2-7, with D possibly matching TRBD1 (5 bases). Per the germline V gene, CDR1 is DFQATT and CDR2 is SNEGSKA (reference sequence). The CDR3 has 13 residues. The CDR3 DNA follows: TGCAGCGCAGACAGCTACTACTCCTACGAGCAGTACTTC. It is translated as CSADSYYSYEQYF.

This clonotype occurred a few times. The gene calls are TRBV5-8 and TRBJ2-7, with 8 bases matching TRBD1. After removal of 0 bases from V and 2 bases from J, the junction contained 10 bases not matched to a gene. This CDR3 is built from 17 residues. CDR1 SGHTS and CDR2 YDEGEE come from the germline V gene. The DNA of the CDR3 is TGTGCCAGCAGCTTGGGTTTACCGGGACAGGCAGCCTACGAGCAGTACTTC. The encoded protein is CASSLGLPGQAAYEQYF.

This clonotype has at least ten counts. The V call is TRBV27, the J call TRBJ2-5; tentative D call: TRBD2 (6 bases). This CDR3 contains 13 residues. Trimming removed 6 bases from V and 1 base from J, with 9 bases in between. CDR1 is MNHEY, CDR2 SMNVEV, per germline (reference sequence). The CDR3 loop reads CASRDYLQETQYF. The CDR3 nucleotides read TGTGCCAGCAGGGACTACCTCCAAGAGACCCAGTACTTC.

V usage is TRBV4-1 and J usage is TRBJ2-5, with a weak D call TRBD1 (6 bases). The germline V and J ends were trimmed by 0 bases and 5 bases, with 13 bases remaining between them. The length of the CDR3 is 15 residues. The germline V gene has CDR1 MGHRA and CDR2 YSYEKL. CDR3 amino acids: CASSQDGGRAETQYF. As DNA, the CDR3 is TGCGCCAGCAGCCAAGATGGGGGCCGGGCCGAGACCCAGTACTTC.

This clonotype was seen at least ten times. This chain links TRBV4-3 with TRBJ2-1; D unclear. The CDR3 runs to 17 residues. V was shortened by 0 bases and J by 10 bases, with 22 bases between the two germline ends. In germline, CDR1 is LGHNA, CDR2 YSLEER. In DNA, the CDR3 is TGCGCCAGCAGCCAAGATCACTTGGCTCCCCAACTGGGCGAGCAGTTCTTC. As protein: CASSQDHLAPQLGEQFF.

In this sample, this clonotype turned up many times. J is TRBJ2-1 and V is TRBV7-2; a weak D match, TRBD2 (5 bases). This CDR3 is 14 amino acids long. The germline gives CDR1 SGHTA, CDR2 FQGNSA. V lost 5 bases to trimming and J lost 4 bases, with 12 bases between them. The CDR3 nucleotides read TGTGCCAGCAGCCCGGAGGCGGTGTACAATGAGCAGTTCTTC. Protein sequence: CASSPEAVYNEQFF.

The chain employs TRBV29-1 and TRBJ2-1; 13 bases match TRBD2. V lost 1 base, J lost 8 bases, and 2 bases stayed unmatched. The CDR3 sequence is 14 residues long. Germline V gene lookup returns CDR1 SQVTM and CDR2 ANQGSEA. Here the CDR3 DNA reads TGCAGCGTTGAAGTAGGACTAGCGGGAGATGAGCAGTTCTTC. It encodes CSVEVGLAGDEQFF.

This clonotype came up many times. This chain links TRBV12-3 or TRBV12-4 with TRBJ2-2; D ambiguous. Deletions cut 4 bases from V and 4 bases from J, with 4 bases between. The CDR3 runs 12 residues. The CDR3 DNA reads as TGTGCCAGCAGTTACCTCACCGGGGAGCTGTTTTTT. Translated, it gives CASSYLTGELFF.

The CDR3, as DNA: TGTGCCAGCAGCGTAGTCCCTTATGGGTTGGGGTCTGGAAACACCATATATTTT. Residues: CASSVVPYGLGSGNTIYF. V is TRBV9 and J is TRBJ1-3; D remains unclear. V lost 0 bases to trimming and J lost 1 base, with 17 bases between them. CDR1 is SGDLS and CDR2 is YYNGEE in the germline V gene. The CDR3 loop spans 18 amino acids.

The chain couples TRBV3-1 to TRBJ2-6; 10 bases are a match to TRBD2. The CDR3 has 18 amino acids. V shed 5 bases, J shed 0 bases, and the junction held 7 bases outside the gene matches. Germline CDR1 LGHDT, CDR2 YNNKEL (reference sequence). The CDR3 region has the DNA TGTGCCAGCAGCGTCCTAGCGGGAGCGGTCTCTGGGGCCAACGTCCTGACTTTC. Translating gives CASSVLAGAVSGANVLTF.

The V and J genes are TRBV5-1 and TRBJ2-7; D unclear. The CDR3 consists of 12 residues. V lost 4 bases and J lost 3, with 8 bases in between. Germline-derived CDR1 and CDR2 are SGHRS and YFSETQ. CDR3 region: CASSNGGYEQYF. In nucleotides, the CDR3 is TGCGCCAGCAGCAACGGTGGCTACGAGCAGTACTTC.